Shown below are 18 T cell receptor beta chains from a single sample sequenced in a study of control samples from healthy donors and cancer patients. The data were produced by immunoSEQ multiplex PCR, yet TCRdb's version contains in-frame clones alone and is incomplete. The sample yields about 96,000 clones, about 92% seen once. Material: blood. The receptors were gathered from a man between 18 and 29 years old in good health.

This sequence joins TRBV6-4 and TRBJ1-3; D is uncertain. This CDR3 comprises 17 residues. Germline assignment: CDR1 MRHNA and CDR2 SNTAGT. The V end lost 7 bases, the J end lost 0 bases, and 19 bases lay between the germline ends. CDR3 nucleotide sequence: TGTGCCAGCAAGTCTACTCTTAGGAGAGTCTCTGGAAACACCATATATTTT. This translates into CASKSTLRRVSGNTIYF.

The rearrangement joins TRBV6-1 to TRBJ1-5; TRBD1 might be the D (5 bases). V lost 1 base and J lost 10, with 26 bases in between. Germline CDR1 reads MNHNS; CDR2 reads SASEGT. The CDR3 has 18 residues. The CDR3 sequence is CASSEGKGQLRFLVPQHF. The CDR3, as DNA: TGTGCCAGCAGTGAAGGGAAGGGGCAGTTAAGATTCTTGGTACCCCAGCATTTT.

The chain carries TRBV27 and TRBJ2-1; a possible D gene is TRBD2 (5 bases). The CDR3 is 12 amino acids. Germline V gene lookup returns CDR1 MNHEY and CDR2 SMNVEV (reference sequence). V was trimmed by 5 bases and J by 6 bases, leaving 8 bases between them. The CDR3 protein is CASSNGVNEQFF. The CDR3, as DNA: TGTGCCAGCAGTAACGGGGTCAATGAGCAGTTCTTC.

The chain combines TRBV14 with TRBJ1-2, with D perhaps matching TRBD1 (6 bases). CDR3 size: 14 residues. Deletions cut 3 bases from V and 0 bases from J, with 8 bases between. CDR1 is SGHDN and CDR2 is FVKESK in the germline V gene. CDR3 sequence: CASSQRTANYGYTF. The CDR3 region has the DNA TGTGCCAGCAGCCAGAGGACAGCTAACTATGGCTACACCTTC.

A single count supports this clone. The chain uses TRBV5-1 and TRBJ1-3; the D gene is possibly TRBD1 (5 bases). V dropped 4 bases and J dropped 1 base, with 15 bases sitting between them. The CDR3 loop spans 16 amino acids. CDR1 and CDR2 from the germline V gene are SGHRS and YFSETQ. The CDR3 loop reads CASSVSGTQSGNTIYF. In nucleotides, the CDR3 is TGCGCCAGCAGCGTGTCCGGGACGCAGTCTGGAAACACCATATATTTT. Full variable domain (missing parts from reference TRBV5-1 and TRBJ1-3): KAGVTQTPRYLIKTRGQQVTLSCSPISGHRSVSWYQQTPGQGLQFLFEYFSETQRNKGNFPGRFSGRQFSNSRSEMNVSTLELGDSALYLCASSVSGTQSGNTIYFGEGSWLTVV.

The V gene is TRBV6-6, the J gene TRBJ2-7; 12 nucleotides agree with TRBD2. Losses at the gene ends were 6 bases for V and 2 bases for J; bases not matched to a gene: 5. The germline gives CDR1 MNHNY, CDR2 SVGAGI (reference sequence). The CDR3 runs to 15 residues. CDR3 sequence: CASSLGLAGTYEQYF. DNA for the CDR3: TGTGCCAGCAGCCTTGGACTAGCGGGGACCTACGAGCAGTACTTC.

This clone was seen more than once but under ten times. The CDR3 DNA follows: TGTGCCAGCAGCCAAGGTACGGGGTTGAGCCAGCCCCAGCATTTT. Its protein product is CASSQGTGLSQPQHF. The chain employs TRBV3-1 (or the pseudogene TRBV3-2) and TRBJ1-5; D not resolved. V was pared by 1 base and J by 7 bases, with 14 bases between. CDR3 length: 15 amino acids. Per the germline V gene, CDR1 is LGHDT and CDR2 is YNNKEL (reference sequence).

This sequence joins TRBV2 and TRBJ1-5; D is ambiguous. Looked up from germline, CDR1 is SNHLY and CDR2 is FYNNEI. The CDR3 has 14 amino acids. Trimming took 3 bases from V and 6 from J, leaving 12 bases between them. The CDR3: CASSDVGWGQPQHF. The CDR3 DNA is TGTGCCAGCAGTGACGTAGGGTGGGGTCAGCCCCAGCATTTT.

The V and J genes are TRBV29-1 and TRBJ1-1; TRBD1 is a possible D gene (5 bases). Trimming removed 1 base at V and 1 base at J, with 10 bases between. The CDR3 contains 14 residues. Looked up from germline, CDR1 is SQVTM and CDR2 is ANQGSEA. The CDR3 nucleotides read TGCAGCGTTGAAGCCCGGACAACGAACACTGAAGCTTTCTTT. Translation: CSVEARTTNTEAFF.

This chain joins TRBV19 and TRBJ1-1, with 7 bases fitting TRBD1. This CDR3 is 15 amino acids long. CDR1 and CDR2 (germline): LNHDA, SQIVND (reference sequence). Losses at the gene ends were 3 bases for V and 3 bases for J; bases not matched to a gene: 7. The DNA of the CDR3 is TGTGCCAGTAGTATGGGGGGACAGTCATACACTGAAGCTTTCTTT. As protein: CASSMGGQSYTEAFF.

V usage is TRBV19 and J usage is TRBJ2-1; 7 bases map to TRBD2. Germline V lookup: CDR1 LNHDA, CDR2 SQIVND (reference sequence). V was pared by 6 bases and J by 0 bases, with 2 bases of the junction left unmatched. This CDR3 region has 14 residues. The CDR3, as DNA: TGTGCCAGTAGGCGGGGGAGCTCCTACAATGAGCAGTTCTTC. Translating it yields CASRRGSSYNEQFF.

The chain joins TRBV6-5 to TRBJ1-2; TRBD1 is a possible D gene (5 bases). Germline V lookup: CDR1 MNHEY, CDR2 SVGAGI. Trimming cost V 7 bases and J 0 bases, with 15 bases left between them. The CDR3 sequence is 15 residues long. The CDR3 coding sequence is TGTGCCAGCATACCAGGGCAATCTCCTAACTATGGCTACACCTTC. It is translated as CASIPGQSPNYGYTF.

The chain uses TRBV6-1 and TRBJ2-7; 7 nucleotides match TRBD1. Germline V gene data show CDR1 as MNHNS and CDR2 as SASEGT. The ends lost 0 bases at V and 2 bases at J; junction bases unmatched: 1. The CDR3 extends over 14 amino acids. CDR3 DNA sequence: TGTGCCAGCAGTGAAGCTGACAGGGCCTACGAGCAGTACTTC. Residues: CASSEADRAYEQYF.

The genes are TRBV27 and TRBJ1-4; 9 bases match TRBD1. V shed 5 bases and J 8 bases; nucleotides not matched to a gene: 6. Per germline, CDR1 MNHEY and CDR2 SMNVEV (reference sequence). The CDR3 runs to 14 residues. The chain's CDR3 is CASSRLGTGEKLFF. DNA for the CDR3: TGTGCCAGCAGTCGCCTCGGGACAGGGGAAAAACTGTTTTTT.

J is TRBJ1-1 and V is TRBV16; tentatively, D is TRBD1 (6 bases). Looked up from germline, CDR1 is KGHSY and CDR2 is FQNENV. The CDR3 is made up of 14 amino acids. The germline V and J ends were trimmed by 2 bases and 6 bases, with 13 bases remaining between them. The CDR3 bases are TGTGCCAGCAGCCAAAGCGGGGGCGACGCTGAAGCTTTCTTT. Translation gives CASSQSGGDAEAFF.

The V call is TRBV27, the J call TRBJ1-2, with 9 bases fitting TRBD1. The trim removed 4 bases at V and 5 bases at J, leaving 29 bases unmatched. The CDR3 has 22 residues. CDR1 is MNHEY, CDR2 SMNVEV, per germline (reference sequence). The CDR3 protein is CASSSGQGPLVNRQGYWYGYTF. For the CDR3, the DNA is TGTGCCAGCAGTTCGGGACAGGGACCATTAGTAAATCGACAGGGATATTGGTATGGCTACACCTTC.

This chain uses TRBV7-9 with TRBJ2-5; D possibly corresponds to TRBD1 (5 bases). This CDR3 is 16 amino acids long. Germline-derived CDR1 and CDR2 are SEHNR and FQNEAQ (reference sequence). V was clipped by 6 bases and J by 2 bases, with 19 bases between them. The CDR3 spells CASSNPKDTQQETQYF. The CDR3 nucleotides are TGTGCCAGCAGTAACCCGAAGGACACGCAACAAGAGACCCAGTACTTC.

J is TRBJ1-3 and V is TRBV7-6; D might be TRBD1 (6 bases). The CDR3 loop spans 16 amino acids. The germline CDR1 and CDR2 sequences are SGHVS and FNYEAQ. Trimming shortened V by 2 bases and J by 4 bases, and 15 bases separated the two germline ends. In nucleotides, the CDR3 is TGTGCCAGCAGCTTAAGCGGGAAGGGGACAGGAAACACCATATATTTT. Translation gives CASSLSGKGTGNTIYF. The variable domain in full, completed from reference TRBV7-6 and TRBJ1-3, reads GAGVSQSPRYKVTKRGQDVALRCDPISGHVSLYWYRQALGQGPEFLTYFNYEAQQDKSGLPNDRFSAERPEGSISTLTIQRTEQRDSAMYRCASSLSGKGTGNTIYFGEGSWLTVV.